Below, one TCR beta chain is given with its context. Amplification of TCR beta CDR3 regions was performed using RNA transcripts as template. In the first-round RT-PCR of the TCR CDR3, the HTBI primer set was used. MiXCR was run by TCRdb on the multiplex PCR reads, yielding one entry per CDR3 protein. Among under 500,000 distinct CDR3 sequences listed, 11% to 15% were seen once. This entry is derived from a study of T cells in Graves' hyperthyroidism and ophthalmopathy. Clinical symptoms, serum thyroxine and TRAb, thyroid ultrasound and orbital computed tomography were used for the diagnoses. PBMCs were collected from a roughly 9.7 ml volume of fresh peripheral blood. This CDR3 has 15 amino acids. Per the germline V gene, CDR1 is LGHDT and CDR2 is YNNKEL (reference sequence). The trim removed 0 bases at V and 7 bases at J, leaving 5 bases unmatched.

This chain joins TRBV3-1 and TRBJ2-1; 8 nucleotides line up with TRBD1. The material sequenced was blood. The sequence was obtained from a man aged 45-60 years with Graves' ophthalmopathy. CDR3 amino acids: CASSQDLYRGNEQFF. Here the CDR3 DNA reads TGTGCCAGCAGCCAAGATTTATACAGGGGGAATGAGCAGTTCTTC.